The 26 T cell receptor beta chains below were found in one sample sequenced in a study of blood T cell repertoires in COVID-19. Here immunoSEQ multiplex PCR was the method, and the copy in TCRdb shows in-frame clones only, minus some. The sample yields 150,000 or so clones, 79% seen once. The sample taken for sequencing was peripheral blood. The receptors stem from a woman aged 55-69 years with COVID-19, enrolled during active disease.

The rearrangement uses TRBV6-9 and TRBJ2-1; 9 bases are a match to TRBD1. The CDR3 extends over 18 amino acids. The trim removed 0 bases at V and 6 bases at J, leaving 12 bases unmatched. Germline CDR1 is MNHGY and CDR2 is SVAAGI. In DNA form, the CDR3 reads TGTGCCAGCAGTTATTCGCCGTGGGGGGACAGGGCCTCCAATGAGCAGTTCTTC. This codes for CASSYSPWGDRASNEQFF.

This clone has only one observation. The genes are TRBV5-6 and TRBJ1-2, with 9 bases identical to TRBD1. Germline lookup yields CDR1 SGHDT and CDR2 YYEEEE. This CDR3 spans 13 amino acids. Trimming took 5 bases from V and 6 from J; bases not matched to a gene: 5. CDR3 in amino acids: CASRAGQGHGYTF. The DNA for the CDR3 is TGTGCCAGCAGAGCGGGACAGGGACATGGCTACACCTTC. The variable domain in full, completed from reference TRBV5-6 and TRBJ1-2, reads DAGVTQSPTHLIKTRGQQVTLRCSPKSGHDTVSWYQQALGQGPQFIFQYYEEEERQRGNFPDRFSGHQFPNYSSELNVNALLLGDSALYLCASRAGQGHGYTFGSGTRLTVV.

V is TRBV7-3 and J is TRBJ1-2, with 10 positions matching TRBD1. V lost 4 bases and J lost 7; bases outside the gene matches: 3. This CDR3 has 13 residues. Per germline, CDR1 SGHTA and CDR2 FQGTGA. The CDR3 region is CASSSRTGGGYTF. The CDR3 coding sequence is TGTGCCAGCAGCTCCAGGACAGGGGGTGGCTACACCTTC.

The chain employs TRBV5-1 and TRBJ2-6; 10 bases map to TRBD1. Trimming took 0 bases from V and 2 from J; bases not matched to a gene: 5. This CDR3 region has 18 residues. Germline-derived CDR1 and CDR2 are SGHRS and YFSETQ. DNA of the CDR3: TGCGCCAGCAGCTTGGGTGACAGGGGGCGAGCTGGGGCCAACGTCCTGACTTTC. Protein product: CASSLGDRGRAGANVLTF.

The chain couples TRBV7-2 to TRBJ1-3; D might be TRBD1 (6 bases). Trimming removed 5 bases from V and 8 bases from J, with 16 bases in between. Germline CDR1 SGHTA, CDR2 FQGNSA. The CDR3 length is 14 residues. The CDR3 DNA follows: TGTGCCAGCAGCCCCGACAGGATGAAGGACACCATATATTTT. This sequence encodes CASSPDRMKDTIYF.

The chain has TRBV5-4 and TRBJ1-2; no reliable D call. The germline V and J ends were trimmed by 3 bases and 4 bases, with 10 bases remaining between them. Germline lookup yields CDR1 SGHNT and CDR2 YYREEE (reference sequence). This CDR3 is 13 amino acids long. For the CDR3, the DNA is TGTGCCAGCAGCTCCGCGACACGCTATGGCTACACCTTC. This sequence encodes CASSSATRYGYTF.

The chain links TRBV19 to TRBJ2-1; D perhaps matches TRBD2 (7 bases). The CDR3 extends over 14 amino acids. V was trimmed by 2 bases and J by 10 bases, leaving 15 bases between them. The germline CDR1 and CDR2 sequences are LNHDA and SQIVND (reference sequence). Here the CDR3 DNA reads TGTGCCAGTAGTATATCGGGACGGGGGGCAGAGCAGTTCTTC. Translating it yields CASSISGRGAEQFF.

This sequence joins TRBV29-1 and TRBJ2-1, with TRBD2 matching over 11 bases. This CDR3 comprises 19 residues. The germline V gene encodes CDR1 SQVTM and CDR2 ANQGSEA. V shed 8 bases and J 5 bases; nucleotides not matched to a gene: 23. Here the CDR3 reads CSTRLAGTPRAAQHNEQFF. In nucleotides, the CDR3 is TGCAGCACCAGACTAGCGGGAACCCCTAGGGCAGCCCAGCACAATGAGCAGTTCTTC.

This clone is a singleton in its sample. This chain joins TRBV11-3 and TRBJ2-2, with a tentative D call TRBD1 (6 bases). V gave up 5 bases and J gave up 2 bases, with 18 bases separating them. This CDR3 is built from 17 residues. The germline V gene has CDR1 SGHNT and CDR2 YENEEA. The CDR3 sequence: CASSGNTGITNTGELFF. CDR3 DNA sequence: TGTGCCAGCAGCGGGAACACAGGGATCACTAACACCGGGGAGCTGTTTTTT. Full variable domain (outside the CDR3, taken from reference TRBV11-3 and TRBJ2-2): EAGVVQSPRYKIIEKKQPVAFWCNPISGHNTLYWYLQNLGQGPELLIRYENEEAVDDSQLPKDRFSAERLKGVDSTLKIQPAELGDSAVYLCASSGNTGITNTGELFFGEGSRLTVL.

This clone was detected once. The chain recombines TRBV11-2 with TRBJ2-3, with 11 bases fitting TRBD2. The CDR3 totals 16 residues. Germline CDR1 reads SGHAT; CDR2 reads FQNNGV. The ends lost 5 bases at V and 3 bases at J; junction bases unmatched: 7. Written as DNA, the CDR3 is TGTGCCAGCAGCCAATTAGCGGGAGGGGGAACAGATACGCAGTATTTT. As protein: CASSQLAGGGTDTQYF.

The chain couples TRBV30 to TRBJ1-4; no clear D. V shed 0 bases and J shed 7 bases, with 15 bases lying between them. The CDR3 spans 15 residues. CDR1 GTSNPN and CDR2 SVGIG come from the germline V gene (reference sequence). The CDR3 sequence is CAWSVGSGILEKLFF. The CDR3 DNA follows: TGTGCCTGGAGTGTAGGCTCAGGTATACTTGAAAAACTGTTTTTT.

The gene calls are TRBV24-1 and TRBJ1-6; possible D gene TRBD1, 6 bases. The CDR3 extends over 15 amino acids. The germline V gene has CDR1 KGHDR and CDR2 SFDVKD. Trimming shortened V by 5 bases and J by 4 bases, and 11 bases separated the two germline ends. CDR3 loop: CATSGRGGYNSPLHF. CDR3 in DNA: TGTGCCACCAGTGGCAGGGGCGGATATAATTCACCCCTCCACTTT.

The chain recombines TRBV2 with TRBJ1-3, with 7 bases aligning to TRBD1. The CDR3 runs 15 residues. V lost 6 bases and J lost 0; bases outside the gene matches: 5. Per germline, CDR1 SNHLY and CDR2 FYNNEI. The CDR3 coding sequence is TGTGCCAGCAGCAAGACAGGGAGCTCTGGAAACACCATATATTTT. The encoded protein is CASSKTGSSGNTIYF.

J is TRBJ1-5 and V is TRBV19; D might be TRBD1 (5 bases). This CDR3 is 15 amino acids long. Germline V gene data show CDR1 as LNHDA and CDR2 as SQIVND (reference sequence). The V end was cut by 6 bases, the J end by 2 bases, with 14 bases between. CDR3 DNA: TGTGCCAGTAGCCCGGGGGGGGAAGGCAATCAGCCCCAGCATTTT. Translation gives CASSPGGEGNQPQHF.

This clone was found a few times. The V and J genes are TRBV7-9 and TRBJ2-5; D gene uncertain. Germline loops: CDR1 SEHNR, CDR2 FQNEAQ (reference sequence). V lost 1 base to trimming and J lost 1 base, with 7 bases between them. The CDR3 sequence is 14 residues long. The CDR3, as DNA: TGTGCCAGCAGCTTAGGGGCCGGCCAAGAGACCCAGTACTTC. Protein sequence: CASSLGAGQETQYF.

The chain combines TRBV10-3 with TRBJ2-1, with 10 bases aligning to TRBD2. The length of the CDR3 is 16 residues. The germline V gene encodes CDR1 ENHRY and CDR2 SYGVKD. V lost 4 bases and J lost 7; bases outside the gene matches: 10. CDR3 protein: CAISGVPGLATNEQFF. In DNA, the CDR3 is TGTGCCATCAGTGGGGTTCCGGGACTAGCGACGAATGAGCAGTTCTTC.

The chain couples TRBV6-6 to TRBJ1-1; D remains ambiguous. V was trimmed by 7 bases and J by 0 bases, leaving 9 bases between them. Germline V gene sequence: CDR1 MNHNY, CDR2 SVGAGI (reference sequence). CDR3 length: 13 residues. CDR3 sequence reads: CASIINMNTEAFF. The CDR3 DNA reads as TGTGCCAGCATAATTAACATGAACACTGAAGCTTTCTTT.

The chain joins TRBV7-3 to TRBJ1-3; D uncertain. The CDR3 covers 14 residues. With 7 bases removed from V and 2 bases from J, the gap between germline ends came to 12 bases. Germline CDR1 SGHTA, CDR2 FQGTGA. Written as DNA, the CDR3 is TGTGCCAGCACCGGTCGGGGAGCTGGAAACACCATATATTTT. Its translation is CASTGRGAGNTIYF.

The V and J genes are TRBV7-9 and TRBJ1-1; 8 nucleotides agree with TRBD1. Per germline, CDR1 SEHNR and CDR2 FQNEAQ (reference sequence). Germline trimming cut 2 bases from V and 6 bases from J; bases unmatched to any gene: 11. The CDR3 runs 16 residues. CDR3 DNA sequence: TGTGCCAGCAGCTTACCCACCCCGGACAGGGCGCCTGAAGCTTTCTTT. Protein: CASSLPTPDRAPEAFF.

The CDR3 DNA sequence: TGTGCCAGTACCGTCACAGGGGGCCTCGGGGAGCTGTTTTTT. Translating gives CASTVTGGLGELFF. The chain couples TRBV19 to TRBJ2-2; 9 positions agree with TRBD1. Germline values: CDR1 LNHDA, CDR2 SQIVND (reference sequence). CDR3 length: 14 residues. Trimming at V came to 7 bases and at J to 7 bases, leaving 7 bases not matched to a gene.

V usage is TRBV14 and J usage is TRBJ1-5, with 12 positions matching TRBD1. Trimming removed 7 bases from V and 5 bases from J; junction bases left unmatched: 15. The CDR3 is made up of 18 amino acids. Germline lookup yields CDR1 SGHDN and CDR2 FVKESK. CDR3: CASNWPIRDRGLDQPQHF. The DNA for the CDR3 is TGTGCCAGCAACTGGCCGATTAGGGACAGGGGGCTAGATCAGCCCCAGCATTTT.

This CDR3 reads CASSLRDRGAYTF. The CDR3 DNA sequence: TGTGCCAGCAGTTTACGGGACAGGGGAGCCTACACCTTC. The chain has TRBV28 and TRBJ1-2; 10 bases are a match to TRBD1. Germline V CDR1 and CDR2: MDHEN, SYDVKM. The V gene end was trimmed by 2 bases and the J gene end by 10 bases; junction bases not matched to a gene: 4. The CDR3 extends over 13 amino acids.

V gene TRBV2 combines with J gene TRBJ2-3; 8 nucleotides align to TRBD2. The CDR3 is 15 residues long. V was clipped by 2 bases and J by 0 bases; unmatched bases: 1. From germline, CDR1 is SNHLY and CDR2 FYNNEI. The DNA of the CDR3 is TGTGCCAGCAGTGAAACGGGAGGGAGCACAGATACGCAGTATTTT. Translation gives CASSETGGSTDTQYF.

This chain links TRBV7-9 with TRBJ2-5; TRBD1 matches at 7 bases. The germline V gene has CDR1 SEHNR and CDR2 FQNEAQ (reference sequence). Trimming cost V 5 bases and J 6 bases; bases outside gene matches: 6. This CDR3 is built from 13 residues. CDR3 sequence: CASSQGTAKTQYF. CDR3 in DNA: TGTGCCAGCAGCCAAGGGACAGCGAAGACCCAGTACTTC.

The V call is TRBV11-2, the J call TRBJ1-5, with D possibly TRBD1 on 6 matching bases. Germline V lookup: CDR1 SGHAT, CDR2 FQNNGV. The CDR3 covers 19 residues. Trimming took off 5 bases at V and 6 bases at J, with 29 bases between the two ends. Here the CDR3 DNA reads TGTGCCAGCAGCATTTCCCCTATATCAGCAGGGGATGGGGTTCAGCCCCAGCATTTT. It yields the protein CASSISPISAGDGVQPQHF.

J is TRBJ1-5 and V is TRBV10-2; TRBD1 might be the D (5 bases). V lost 0 bases and J lost 10, with 13 bases in between. CDR3 size: 14 residues. From germline, CDR1 is WSHSY and CDR2 SAAADI. CDR3 DNA sequence: TGCGCCAGCAGTGAGTCTCGCAGGGTAGGTCCCCAGCATTTT. Protein: CASSESRRVGPQHF.